These 15 T cell receptor beta chains share one sample of origin, sequenced in a study of blood T cell repertoires in COVID-19. The data were produced by immunoSEQ multiplex PCR, yet TCRdb's version contains in-frame clones alone and is incomplete. The sample contains about 380,000 clones, over 65% of which appear only once. Material: peripheral blood. Receptor source: a human donor with acute or convalescent COVID-19. The donor label of this sample is uncertain.

The rearrangement links TRBV19 to TRBJ1-1; TRBD1 is a possible D gene (5 bases). Germline loops: CDR1 LNHDA, CDR2 SQIVND (reference sequence). V was trimmed by 5 bases and J by 11 bases, leaving 27 bases between them. This CDR3 is built from 16 residues. CDR3 residues: CASSAYGGGMPKRAFF. The CDR3 DNA is TGTGCCAGTAGTGCCTACGGGGGGGGAATGCCTAAGAGGGCTTTCTTT.

The chain links TRBV30 to TRBJ2-3; D may be TRBD1 (6 bases). The CDR3 sequence is 16 residues long. Germline values: CDR1 GTSNPN, CDR2 SVGIG (reference sequence). The V end was cut by 7 bases, the J end by 0 bases, with 20 bases between. CDR3 residues: CAYHGRGRSSTDTQYF. CDR3 nucleotide sequence: TGTGCCTACCACGGCAGGGGACGTTCTAGCACAGATACGCAGTATTTT.

The CDR3 DNA reads TGTGCCACCAGCAGACGAGGGGGAAATCAGCCCCAGCATTTT. Its translation: CATSRRGGNQPQHF. The rearrangement joins TRBV15 to TRBJ1-5; tentatively, D is TRBD1 (6 bases). V shed 2 bases and J shed 4 bases, with 9 bases lying between them. This CDR3 comprises 14 residues. Per the germline V gene, CDR1 is LNHNV and CDR2 is YYDKDF (reference sequence).

Note on this clone: The same CDR3 also results from other DNA sequences found in this sample. V usage is TRBV5-1 and J usage is TRBJ2-1, with TRBD2 matching over 11 bases. The ends lost 5 bases at V and 5 bases at J; junction bases unmatched: 3. CDR3 size: 14 residues. Per the germline V gene, CDR1 is SGHRS and CDR2 is YFSETQ. CDR3 in DNA: TGCGCCAGCAGTTCGGGACTAGCGGACAATGAGCAGTTCTTC. Protein sequence: CASSSGLADNEQFF.

This clone has just a few counts. The chain recombines TRBV5-5 with TRBJ1-2; D is uncertain. Germline V lookup: CDR1 SGHKS, CDR2 YYEKEE (reference sequence). The ends were cut back, 4 bases at V and 5 bases at J, with 9 bases in the middle. This CDR3 spans 12 amino acids. The CDR3 DNA reads as TGTGCCAGCAGCCCCGTGGAGTATGGCTACACCTTC. Translating it yields CASSPVEYGYTF.

This chain joins TRBV30 and TRBJ2-2; a weak D match, TRBD1 (7 bases). The CDR3 sequence is 15 residues long. Trimming removed 0 bases from V and 5 bases from J, with 13 bases in between. Germline V gene lookup returns CDR1 GTSNPN and CDR2 SVGIG (reference sequence). CDR3 sequence (DNA): TGTGCCTGGAGTGTACTCAGGGGGAGGACCGGGGAGCTGTTTTTT. Encoded protein: CAWSVLRGRTGELFF. The whole variable domain, filled in from reference TRBV30 and TRBJ2-2, reads SQTIHQWPATLVQPVGSPLSLECTVEGTSNPNLYWYRQAAGRGLQLLFYSVGIGQISSEVPQNLSASRPQDRQFILSSKKLLLSDSGFYLCAWSVLRGRTGELFFGEGSRLTVL.

This clone was counted a single time. The chain combines TRBV6-5 with TRBJ1-5; D ambiguous. The length of the CDR3 is 13 residues. Trimming took 6 bases from V and 0 from J, leaving 6 bases between them. Germline V gene lookup returns CDR1 MNHEY and CDR2 SVGAGI. The CDR3 region has the DNA TGTGCCAGCAGCATACTTAGCAATCAGCCCCAGCATTTT. Translation: CASSILSNQPQHF.

The sample holds many counts of this clone. V usage is TRBV30 and J usage is TRBJ2-1; 11 bases align to TRBD2. This CDR3 has 13 residues. Germline V lookup: CDR1 GTSNPN, CDR2 SVGIG (reference sequence). Unmatched junction bases numbered 5, after V lost 5 bases and J lost 8 bases. This chain's CDR3 is CAWGTGLADEQFF. The DNA for the CDR3 is TGTGCCTGGGGCACGGGACTAGCGGATGAGCAGTTCTTC. Full variable domain (outside the CDR3, taken from reference TRBV30 and TRBJ2-1): SQTIHQWPATLVQPVGSPLSLECTVEGTSNPNLYWYRQAAGRGLQLLFYSVGIGQISSEVPQNLSASRPQDRQFILSSKKLLLSDSGFYLCAWGTGLADEQFFGPGTRLTVL.

This clone has a single count. This chain joins TRBV16 and TRBJ1-1; D unclear. V shed 2 bases and J shed 0 bases, with 7 bases lying between them. CDR1 KGHSY and CDR2 FQNENV come from the germline V gene. The CDR3 spans 14 residues. CDR3 in amino acids: CASSQQQMNTEAFF. The CDR3 region has the DNA TGTGCCAGCAGCCAACAACAAATGAACACTGAAGCTTTCTTT.

This rearrangement joins TRBV28 to TRBJ2-2; 9 bases match TRBD1. Unmatched junction bases numbered 7, after V lost 5 bases and J lost 0 bases. The CDR3 spans 17 residues. Germline V gene data show CDR1 as MDHEN and CDR2 as SYDVKM. As DNA, the CDR3 is TGTGCCAGCAGTGTCAAACAGGGGGCCCCGAACACCGGGGAGCTGTTTTTT. Its translation: CASSVKQGAPNTGELFF.

The chain is built from TRBV20-1 and TRBJ1-1; the D is unclear. Trimming took off 5 bases at V and 4 bases at J, with 8 bases between the two ends. Germline V gene lookup returns CDR1 DFQATT and CDR2 SNEGSKA (reference sequence). This CDR3 comprises 11 residues. The CDR3 DNA follows: TGCAGTGCTCCTCGGGGCACTGAAGCTTTCTTT. This translates into CSAPRGTEAFF.

The chain employs TRBV15 and TRBJ1-1; 7 nucleotides line up with TRBD1. CDR3 size: 14 residues. Per the germline V gene, CDR1 is LNHNV and CDR2 is YYDKDF (reference sequence). V shed 0 bases, J shed 10 bases, and the junction held 8 bases outside the gene matches. This chain's CDR3 is CATSRDESGGRAFF. In DNA form, the CDR3 reads TGTGCCACCAGCAGAGATGAGTCAGGGGGAAGAGCTTTCTTT.

The rearrangement joins TRBV27 to TRBJ1-2; 9 bases line up with TRBD1. The germline V gene encodes CDR1 MNHEY and CDR2 SMNVEV (reference sequence). This CDR3 is 12 amino acids long. Losses at the gene ends were 6 bases for V and 7 bases for J; bases not matched to a gene: 3. Written as DNA, the CDR3 is TGTGCCAGCAGGGGACAGGGTGGTGGCTACACCTTC. As protein: CASRGQGGGYTF.

The genes are TRBV10-2 and TRBJ2-7; 8 bases line up with TRBD2. V shed 11 bases and J 7 bases; nucleotides not matched to a gene: 10. The CDR3 covers 12 residues. CDR1 is WSHSY and CDR2 is SAAADI in the germline V gene. CDR3 coding DNA: TGCGCCCTCAGCCCGGGGGGGAGGGAGCAGTACTTC. Protein: CALSPGGREQYF.

This clone came up many times. V is TRBV7-9 and J is TRBJ2-2; 7 bases agree with TRBD2. The germline gives CDR1 SEHNR, CDR2 FQNEAQ (reference sequence). Germline trimming cut 4 bases from V and 6 bases from J; bases unmatched to any gene: 8. The CDR3 loop spans 15 amino acids. The CDR3 sequence: CASSSKGRVAGELFF. The CDR3 bases are TGTGCCAGCAGCTCAAAGGGGAGGGTCGCCGGGGAGCTGTTTTTT.